The present T cell receptor beta chain was sequenced within a study of blood T cells in healthy people across ages. Study observations and caveats: Aged donors had fewer naive CD4+ cells and lower diversity than long-lived donors.

Then a second PCR, running roughly 7 to 11 cycles, was carried out with a sample-barcoded 5' primer and a J-beta primer mix. TCRdb re-called the 5' RACE reads with MiXCR, one entry per CDR3 protein. The sample holds 650,000 or so distinct CDR3 sequences, 52% seen once. V was shortened by 3 bases and J by 8 bases, with 20 bases between the two germline ends. This CDR3 is built from 15 residues. This clonotype showed up just once. Its specificity is not known. The source of this sequence is an elderly woman in good health. This chain joins TRBV12-3 or TRBV12-4 and TRBJ2-7, with D possibly matching TRBD1 (6 bases). The specimen was blood. The DNA for the CDR3 is TGTGCCAGCAGTTTCCAGGGGAGACCGTTTGATAAGCAGTACTTC. It specifies CASSFQGRPFDKQYF.